This TCR beta chain was profiled in a study of cytomegalovirus exposure and HLA in healthy donors. The PCR ran on 60 Vbeta and 13 Jbeta primers. The repertoire was sequenced with immunoSEQ multiplex PCR; TCRdb's copy has only in-frame clones and lacks some. The sample includes around 210,000 clones, approximately 80% of them seen just once. About this clone: The antigen is unknown.

Study-wide points: A link between a missense DCLRE1C variant and TCR beta V- and J-gene trimming emerged from a later analysis. According to the study, roughly 160 TCR beta chains were cytomegalovirus-associated. In vitro checks showed that a few CMV-associated chains really do target CMV antigens. Rarity held for most TCR sequences, but there were some public TCRs that occurred in many donors.

Source material: PBMCs. The TCR comes from a man between 45 and 60 years old in good health and CMV-seronegative.

CDR3 in DNA: TGTGCCAGCAGTTCTTTTACTACGACAGGGGGCTATGGCTACACCTTC. Translation gives CASSSFTTTGGYGYTF. This chain connects TRBV6-5 to TRBJ1-2; 9 nucleotides line up with TRBD1. With V trimmed by 4 bases and J by 4 bases, 10 bases remained unmatched. This CDR3 has 16 amino acids. The germline gives CDR1 MNHEY, CDR2 SVGAGI.